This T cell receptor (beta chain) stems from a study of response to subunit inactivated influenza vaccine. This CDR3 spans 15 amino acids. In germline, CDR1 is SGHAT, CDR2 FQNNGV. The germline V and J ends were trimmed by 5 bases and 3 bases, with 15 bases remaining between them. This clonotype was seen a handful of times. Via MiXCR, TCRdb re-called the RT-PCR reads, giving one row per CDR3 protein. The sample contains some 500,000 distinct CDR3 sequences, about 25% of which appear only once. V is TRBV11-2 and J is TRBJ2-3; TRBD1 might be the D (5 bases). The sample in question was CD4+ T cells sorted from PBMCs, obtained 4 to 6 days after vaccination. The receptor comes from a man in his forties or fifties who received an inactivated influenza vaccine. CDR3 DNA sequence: TGTGCCAGCAGCCAAGGGGCCTTACTGACAGATACGCAGTATTTT. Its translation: CASSQGALLTDTQYF.